The 9 T cell receptor beta chains presented below share a single source sample, sequenced in a study of blood T cell repertoires in COVID-19. Sequencing used immunoSEQ multiplex PCR; TCRdb keeps in-frame clones, though not all of them. The table has approximately 50,000 clones, around 80% seen once. Sequenced: peripheral blood. The receptors were gathered from a man in his 70s with acute or convalescent COVID-19.

The chain recombines TRBV6-1 with TRBJ1-3, with 7 bases that match TRBD1. The CDR3 consists of 16 residues. Germline lookup yields CDR1 MNHNS and CDR2 SASEGT. Unmatched junction bases numbered 6, after V lost 3 bases and J lost 1 base. For the CDR3, the DNA is TGTGCCAGCAGTGACGCGGGCAGGGGGTCTGGAAACACCATATATTTT. Protein sequence: CASSDAGRGSGNTIYF.

This sequence joins TRBV5-4 and TRBJ2-5; TRBD2 matches at 11 bases. In germline, CDR1 is SGHNT, CDR2 YYREEE (reference sequence). CDR3 length equals 17 residues. After removal of 4 bases from V and 5 bases from J, the junction contained 13 bases not matched to a gene. CDR3 nucleotides: TGTGCCAGCAGCCTAGGGGGTAGCGGGGGGGCGCGCGAGACCCAGTACTTC. It codes for CASSLGGSGGARETQYF.

This chain links TRBV6-5 with TRBJ2-7; D remains ambiguous. CDR1 and CDR2 (germline): MNHEY, SVGAGI. The CDR3 spans 13 residues. The ends were cut back, 4 bases at V and 3 bases at J, with 10 bases in the middle. CDR3 coding DNA: TGTGCCAGCAGTTCGAACAAGTACTACGAGCAGTACTTC. As protein: CASSSNKYYEQYF.

This clone was recorded once. The chain's CDR3 is CASSSPTGIETQYF. For the CDR3, the DNA is TGTGCCAGCAGCTCCCCGACAGGGATAGAGACCCAGTACTTC. The chain is built from TRBV7-2 and TRBJ2-5; 7 bases agree with TRBD1. V shed 4 bases and J 4 bases; nucleotides not matched to a gene: 6. In germline, CDR1 is SGHTA, CDR2 FQGNSA. The CDR3 is made up of 14 amino acids.

This sequence joins TRBV27 and TRBJ2-7; 7 bases map to TRBD2. Germline V lookup: CDR1 MNHEY, CDR2 SMNVEV (reference sequence). V shed 3 bases, J shed 2 bases, and the junction held 7 bases outside the gene matches. CDR3 length equals 15 residues. Written as DNA, the CDR3 is TGTGCCAGCAGTTTTTCCGGGGGGACCGCCTACGAGCAGTACTTC. Its translation: CASSFSGGTAYEQYF.

As to this clone: Other DNA sequences in this specimen translate into the identical CDR3. This chain joins TRBV29-1 and TRBJ2-5, with D perhaps TRBD1 (6 bases). Looked up from germline, CDR1 is SQVTM and CDR2 is ANQGSEA. This CDR3 has 12 amino acids. The V end was cut by 5 bases, the J end by 0 bases, with 7 bases between. This CDR3 reads CSVRTDQETQYF. The CDR3 DNA sequence: TGCAGCGTTAGGACAGACCAAGAGACCCAGTACTTC. The variable domain in full, completed from reference TRBV29-1 and TRBJ2-5, reads SAVISQKPSRDICQRGTSLTIQCQVDSQVTMMFWYRQQPGQSLTLIATANQGSEATYESGFVIDKFPISRPNLTFSTLTVSNMSPEDSSIYLCSVRTDQETQYFGPGTRLLVL.

The chain uses TRBV18 and TRBJ1-6; D remains ambiguous. The CDR3 loop spans 16 amino acids. Per germline, CDR1 KGHSH and CDR2 LQKENI. Trimming cost V 6 bases and J 0 bases, with 12 bases left between them. CDR3 nucleotide sequence: TGTGCCAGCTCGTTGGGCAGCAGCTCCTATAATTCACCCCTCCACTTT. It translates to CASSLGSSSYNSPLHF.

V is TRBV5-1 and J is TRBJ2-2; D gene unclear. The CDR3 is made up of 13 amino acids. Deletions cut 2 bases from V and 5 bases from J, with 7 bases between. CDR1 SGHRS and CDR2 YFSETQ come from the germline V gene. CDR3 residues: CASSLDSTGELFF. The CDR3 region has the DNA TGCGCCAGCAGCTTAGACTCGACCGGGGAGCTGTTTTTT.

This clone was detected only a few times. The chain combines TRBV2 with TRBJ2-1; 7 bases agree with TRBD2. Germline V gene lookup returns CDR1 SNHLY and CDR2 FYNNEI. CDR3 length: 15 amino acids. The J segment lost 6 bases and the V segment lost 2 bases, leaving 7 bases of the junction unmatched. CDR3 in amino acids: CASSEQRGRANEQFF. CDR3 bases: TGTGCCAGCAGTGAACAGCGGGGTCGGGCCAATGAGCAGTTCTTC.